This is a list of T cell receptor beta chains from one sample in a study of T-cell reconstitution after alpha-beta-depleted transplantation in children. TCRdb reprocessed the PCR reads with MiXCR, giving one entry per CDR3 protein. The repertoire consists of hundreds of thousands of distinct CDR3 sequences, with more than 15% occurring once and the leading ten covering 35% to 50%. Specimen: PBMCs, mostly from graft donor cells, collected 360 days after TCRalphabeta/CD19-depleted stem cell transplant. These receptors were obtained from a male patient between 2 and 10 years old who had a stem cell transplant for acute lymphoblastic leukemia, so the T cells may come from the graft donor. The CDR3 runs from the conserved cysteine through the conserved F or W. A D gene is named only where the DNA matches it firmly. Clone size is not always given. Where it is, it says once, few, many or a class for expanded clones.

V gene	J gene	D gene	clone size	CDR3 DNA	CDR3 protein
TRBV20-1	TRBJ2-2	-	-	TGCAGTGCTAGAGAGAACACCGGGGAGCTGTTTTTT	CSARENTGELFF
TRBV5-6	TRBJ2-1	-	-	TGTGCCAGCAGCTTGGCACCCGGGAATTGGGATGAGCAGTTCTTC	CASSLAPGNWDEQFF
TRBV11-2	TRBJ2-7	-	-	TGTGCCAGCAGCTTTGAGGGGATTCGGAGCGAGCAGTACTTC	CASSFEGIRSEQYF
TRBV6-1	TRBJ1-1	-	-	TGTGCCAGCAGTGAAGCGTACGGGTACACTGAAGCTTTCTTT	CASSEAYGYTEAFF
TRBV5-1	TRBJ1-1	-	few	TGCGCCAGCAGCCAGGGCGGGCGCACTGAAGCTTTCTTT	CASSQGGRTEAFF
TRBV27	TRBJ2-3	-	few	TGTGCCAGCAGTTTCTTGGGCACAGATACGCAGTATTTT	CASSFLGTDTQYF
TRBV9	TRBJ2-7	-	few	TGTGCCAGCAGCGTAGGGGACAAAGTCTACGAGCAGTACTTC	CASSVGDKVYEQYF
TRBV7-2	TRBJ2-7	-	-	TGTGCCAGCAGCTTAGCGGCGGGAATAGGCTCCTACGAGCAGTACTTC	CASSLAAGIGSYEQYF
TRBV5-8	TRBJ2-2	TRBD1	-	TGTGCCAGCAGCTGGTACCAGGGGGATGGCACCGGGGAGCTGTTTTTT	CASSWYQGDGTGELFF
TRBV20-1	TRBJ2-3	TRBD2	few	TGCAGTGCTAGAGAGAGGGGACTAATGAGTTGGGATACGCAGTATTTT	CSARERGLMSWDTQYF
TRBV6-9	TRBJ1-1	-	-	TGTGCCAGCAGTTTCACCCCAACTTTGTGGGACACTGAAGCTTTCTTT	CASSFTPTLWDTEAFF
TRBV28	TRBJ2-7	TRBD2	few	TGTGCCAGCAGTCGAGCGGGGGGTGGCTACGAGCAGTACTTC	CASSRAGGGYEQYF
TRBV5-1	TRBJ2-6	-	-	TGCGCCAGCAGCACGACCGGGGCCTCTGGGGCCAACGTCCTGACTTTC	CASSTTGASGANVLTF
TRBV27	TRBJ2-3	-	-	TGTGCCAGCAGTTTAGGGTTCGGGGGAGGCACAGATACGCAGTATTTT	CASSLGFGGGTDTQYF
TRBV24-1	TRBJ2-2	-	-	TGTGCCACCGGAACCGGGGAGCTGTTTTTT	CATGTGELFF
TRBV4-2	TRBJ2-7	-	-	TGTGCCAGCAGCCAAGCCGCAGACTACGAGCAGTACTTC	CASSQAADYEQYF
TRBV15	TRBJ2-5	-	-	TGTGCCACCAGCAGAGATATGGGGGAAGAGACCCAGTACTTC	CATSRDMGEETQYF
TRBV12-3/TRBV12-4	TRBJ1-5	-	-	TGTGCCAGCAGTTTAGGGGCAGGCTATATTCCCAAGGTTGGCAATCAGCCCCAGCATTTT	CASSLGAGYIPKVGNQPQHF
TRBV6-2/TRBV6-3	TRBJ1-5	-	-	TGTGCCAGCAGGAGACCAGGGAGCAATCAGCCCCAGCATTTT	CASRRPGSNQPQHF
TRBV5-1	TRBJ2-1	-	-	TGCGCCAGCAGCTTGGCCGGACAGTCAACTGAGCAGTTCTTC	CASSLAGQSTEQFF
TRBV29-1	TRBJ2-7	-	medium-sized	TGCAGCGTTGAAGATCCAGAGTCCTACGAGCAGTACTTC	CSVEDPESYEQYF
TRBV18	TRBJ2-3	-	-	TGTGCCAGCTCACCACTCTCTCCGGCAGGGAATACAGATACGCAGTATTTT	CASSPLSPAGNTDTQYF
TRBV7-7	TRBJ2-3	-	once	TGTGCCAGCAGCTTAGCTCCTCAACAGGGGAGGGGCACAGATACGCAGTATTTT	CASSLAPQQGRGTDTQYF
TRBV4-1	TRBJ2-7	-	-	TGCGCCAGCAGCCAAGATTGGCCCCCGGGGTTTGGCGAGCAGTACTTC	CASSQDWPPGFGEQYF
TRBV12-5	TRBJ2-7	-	-	TGTGCTAGTGGTTCGCTCCGGGAGAGTGGTTACGAGCAGTACTTC	CASGSLRESGYEQYF